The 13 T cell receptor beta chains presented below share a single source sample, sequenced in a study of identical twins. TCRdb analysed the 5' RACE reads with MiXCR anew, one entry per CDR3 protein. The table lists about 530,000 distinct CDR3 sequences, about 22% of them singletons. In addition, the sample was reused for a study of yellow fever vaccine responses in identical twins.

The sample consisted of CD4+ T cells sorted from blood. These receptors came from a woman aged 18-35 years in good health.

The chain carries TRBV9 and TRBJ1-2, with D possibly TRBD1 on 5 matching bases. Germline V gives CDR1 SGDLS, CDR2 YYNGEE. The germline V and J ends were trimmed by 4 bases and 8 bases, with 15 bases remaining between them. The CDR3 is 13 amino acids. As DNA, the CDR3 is TGTGCCAGCAGCCATGACATGGGGGACGGCTACACCTTC. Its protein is CASSHDMGDGYTF.

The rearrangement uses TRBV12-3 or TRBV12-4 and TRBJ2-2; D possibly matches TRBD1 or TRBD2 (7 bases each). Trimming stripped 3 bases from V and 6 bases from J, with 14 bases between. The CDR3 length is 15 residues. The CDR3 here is CASSLDGGTAGELFF. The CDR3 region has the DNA TGTGCCAGCAGTTTGGACGGGGGGACAGCCGGGGAGCTGTTTTTT.

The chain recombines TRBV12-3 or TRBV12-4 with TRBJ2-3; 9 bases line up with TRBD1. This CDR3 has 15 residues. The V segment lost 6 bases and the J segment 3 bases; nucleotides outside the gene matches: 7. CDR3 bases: TGTGCCAGCAGCGAAAGACAGGGGGTGACAGATACGCAGTATTTT. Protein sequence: CASSERQGVTDTQYF.

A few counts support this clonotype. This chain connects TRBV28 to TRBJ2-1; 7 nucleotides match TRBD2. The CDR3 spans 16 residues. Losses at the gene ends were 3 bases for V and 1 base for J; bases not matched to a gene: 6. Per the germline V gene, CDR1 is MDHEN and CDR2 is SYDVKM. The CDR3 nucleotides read TGTGCCAGCAGTTTTAACGGCGGGAGATCCTACAATGAGCAGTTCTTC. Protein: CASSFNGGRSYNEQFF.

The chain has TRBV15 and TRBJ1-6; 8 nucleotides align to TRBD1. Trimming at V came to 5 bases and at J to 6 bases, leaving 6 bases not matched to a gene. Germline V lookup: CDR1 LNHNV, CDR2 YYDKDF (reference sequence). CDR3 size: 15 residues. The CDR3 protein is CATSQTGQGNSPLHF. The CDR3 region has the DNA TGTGCCACCAGCCAGACCGGACAGGGTAATTCACCCCTCCACTTT.

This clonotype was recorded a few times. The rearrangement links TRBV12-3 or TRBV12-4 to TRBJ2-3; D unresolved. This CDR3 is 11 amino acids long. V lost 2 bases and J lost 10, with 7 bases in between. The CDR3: CASSLTAAQYF. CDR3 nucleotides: TGTGCCAGCAGTTTAACGGCAGCGCAGTATTTT.

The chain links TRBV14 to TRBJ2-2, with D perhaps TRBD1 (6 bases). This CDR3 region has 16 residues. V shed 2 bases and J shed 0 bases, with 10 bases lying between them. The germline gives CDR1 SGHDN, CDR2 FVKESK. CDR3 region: CASSQSKGANTGELFF. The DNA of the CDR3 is TGTGCCAGCAGCCAAAGTAAGGGGGCGAACACCGGGGAGCTGTTTTTT.

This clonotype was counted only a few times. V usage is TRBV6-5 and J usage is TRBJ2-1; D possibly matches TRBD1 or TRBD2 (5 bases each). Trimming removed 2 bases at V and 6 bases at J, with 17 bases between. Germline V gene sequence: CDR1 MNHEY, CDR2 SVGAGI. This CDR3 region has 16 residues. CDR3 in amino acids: CASSYPGTTAGNEQFF. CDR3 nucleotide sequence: TGTGCCAGCAGTTACCCAGGGACCACGGCGGGCAATGAGCAGTTCTTC.

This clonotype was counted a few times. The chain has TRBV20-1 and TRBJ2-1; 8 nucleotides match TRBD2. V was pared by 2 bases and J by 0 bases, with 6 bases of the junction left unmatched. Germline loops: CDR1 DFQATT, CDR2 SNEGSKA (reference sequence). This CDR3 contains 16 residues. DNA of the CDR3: TGCAGTGCTAGACCTAGCGGGTCAAGCTCCTACAATGAGCAGTTCTTC. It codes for CSARPSGSSSYNEQFF.

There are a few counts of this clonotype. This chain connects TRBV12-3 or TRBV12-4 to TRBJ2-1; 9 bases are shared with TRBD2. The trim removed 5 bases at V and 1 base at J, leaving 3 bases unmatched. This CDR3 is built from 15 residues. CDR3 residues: CASSGREGSYNEQFF. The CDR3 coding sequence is TGTGCCAGCAGTGGGCGGGAGGGATCCTACAATGAGCAGTTCTTC.

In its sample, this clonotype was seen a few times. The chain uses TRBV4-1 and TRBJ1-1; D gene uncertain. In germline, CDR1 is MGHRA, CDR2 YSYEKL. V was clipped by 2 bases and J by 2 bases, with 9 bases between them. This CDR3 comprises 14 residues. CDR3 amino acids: CASSQSTVNTEAFF. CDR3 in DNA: TGCGCCAGCAGCCAATCAACAGTAAACACTGAAGCTTTCTTT.

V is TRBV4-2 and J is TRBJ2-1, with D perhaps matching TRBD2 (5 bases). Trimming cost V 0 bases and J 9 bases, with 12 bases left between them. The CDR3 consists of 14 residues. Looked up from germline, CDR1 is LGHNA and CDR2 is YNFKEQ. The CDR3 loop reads CASSQERGLGEQFF. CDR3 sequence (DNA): TGTGCCAGCAGCCAAGAACGGGGATTGGGTGAGCAGTTCTTC.

As DNA, the CDR3 is TGTGCCAGCAGTCCCAACCTAGGACAGGTTAGCTCCTACGAGCAGTACGTC. This sequence encodes CASSPNLGQVSSYEQYV. V usage is TRBV27 and J usage is TRBJ2-7; the match to TRBD1 covers 7 bases. V gave up 5 bases and J gave up 0 bases; unmatched junction bases: 13. The CDR3 has 17 residues. Per germline, CDR1 MNHEY and CDR2 SMNVEV (reference sequence).